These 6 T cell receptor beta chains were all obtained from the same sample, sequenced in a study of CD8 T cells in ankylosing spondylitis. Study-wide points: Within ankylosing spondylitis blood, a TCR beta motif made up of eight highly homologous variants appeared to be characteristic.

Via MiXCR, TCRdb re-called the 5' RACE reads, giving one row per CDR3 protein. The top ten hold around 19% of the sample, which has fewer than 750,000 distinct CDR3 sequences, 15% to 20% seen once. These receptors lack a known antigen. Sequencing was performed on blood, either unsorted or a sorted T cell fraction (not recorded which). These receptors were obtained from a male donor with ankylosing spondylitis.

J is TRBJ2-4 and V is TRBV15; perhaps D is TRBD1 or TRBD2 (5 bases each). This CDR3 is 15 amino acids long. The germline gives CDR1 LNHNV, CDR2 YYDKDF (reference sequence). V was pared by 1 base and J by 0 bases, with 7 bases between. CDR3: CATSRGGEAKNIQYF. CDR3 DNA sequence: TGTGCCACCAGCAGAGGAGGGGAAGCCAAAAACATTCAGTACTTC.

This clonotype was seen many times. Here the CDR3 DNA reads TGCAGCGTTGACTGGACGGTCTCCTACGAGCAGTACTTC. It codes for CSVDWTVSYEQYF. This sequence joins TRBV29-1 and TRBJ2-7; D remains unclear. V lost 3 bases to trimming and J lost 0 bases, with 9 bases between them. The CDR3 is 13 amino acids. CDR1 is SQVTM, CDR2 ANQGSEA, per germline.

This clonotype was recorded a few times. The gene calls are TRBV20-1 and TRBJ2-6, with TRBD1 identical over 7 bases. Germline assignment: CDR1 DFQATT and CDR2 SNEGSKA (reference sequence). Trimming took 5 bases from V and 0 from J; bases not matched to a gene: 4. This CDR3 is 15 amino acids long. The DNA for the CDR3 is TGCAGTGCTCGGGACAGATACTCTGGGGCCAACGTCCTGACTTTC. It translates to CSARDRYSGANVLTF.

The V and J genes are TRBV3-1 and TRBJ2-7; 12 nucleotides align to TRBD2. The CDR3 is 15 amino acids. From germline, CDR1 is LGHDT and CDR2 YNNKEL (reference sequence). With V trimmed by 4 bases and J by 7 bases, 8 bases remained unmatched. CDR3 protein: CASSRRLAGVEEQYF. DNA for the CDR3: TGTGCCAGCAGCCGAAGACTAGCGGGAGTAGAGGAGCAGTACTTC.

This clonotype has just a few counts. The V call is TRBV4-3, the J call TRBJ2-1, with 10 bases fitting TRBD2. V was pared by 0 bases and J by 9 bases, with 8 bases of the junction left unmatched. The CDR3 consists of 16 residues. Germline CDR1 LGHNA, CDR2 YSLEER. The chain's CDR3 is CASSQDASGRTGEQFF. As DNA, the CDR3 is TGCGCCAGCAGCCAAGATGCTAGCGGGAGAACGGGTGAGCAGTTCTTC.

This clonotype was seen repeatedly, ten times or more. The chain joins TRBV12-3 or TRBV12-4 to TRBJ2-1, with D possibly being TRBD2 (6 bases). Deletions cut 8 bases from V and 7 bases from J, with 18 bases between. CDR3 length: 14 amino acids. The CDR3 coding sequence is TGTGCCAGCCGACCGGGGGACTCCCTAAATGAGCAGTTCTTC. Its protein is CASRPGDSLNEQFF.